The 25 T cell receptor beta chains presented below share a single source sample, sequenced in a study of cytomegalovirus exposure and HLA in healthy donors. It was with 60 Vbeta and 13 Jbeta primers that the PCR ran. TCRdb keeps only in-frame clones here, not all; method: immunoSEQ multiplex PCR. The table has 100,000 to 150,000 clones, about 79% seen once. Sequencing was carried out using PBMCs. Source of these receptors: a man aged 50-60 years in good health and CMV-seronegative.

The chain carries TRBV5-1 and TRBJ2-3; tentatively, D is TRBD2 (6 bases). The CDR3 contains 16 residues. The germline CDR1 and CDR2 sequences are SGHRS and YFSETQ. Trimming stripped 4 bases from V and 0 bases from J, with 15 bases between. The CDR3 here is CASSPDTGESTDTQYF. The DNA for the CDR3 is TGCGCCAGCAGCCCCGATACGGGAGAAAGCACAGATACGCAGTATTTT.

This chain connects TRBV7-2 to TRBJ1-5; D is unresolved. This CDR3 has 15 residues. Trimming removed 3 bases at V and 4 bases at J, with 13 bases between. CDR1 and CDR2 from the germline V gene are SGHTA and FQGNSA. Here the CDR3 reads CASSFSYVRNQPQHF. CDR3 DNA sequence: TGTGCCAGCAGCTTTTCCTACGTCCGGAATCAGCCCCAGCATTTT.

V gene TRBV2 combines with J gene TRBJ1-5; 8 positions agree with TRBD1. The CDR3 sequence is 14 residues long. J was trimmed by 5 bases and V by 6 bases; bases with no gene match: 6. In germline, CDR1 is SNHLY, CDR2 FYNNEI. The CDR3 DNA reads TGTGCCAGCAGGACTGCACAGGGGGATCAGCCCCAGCATTTT. It is translated as CASRTAQGDQPQHF.

The chain couples TRBV6-4 to TRBJ1-6, with unresolved D. This CDR3 spans 13 amino acids. The V gene lost 2 bases and the J gene lost 10 bases, with 9 bases spanning the gap. From germline, CDR1 is MRHNA and CDR2 SNTAGT. In DNA, the CDR3 is TGTGCCAGCAGTGACGGATACGGGTCACCCCTCCACTTT. This translates into CASSDGYGSPLHF.

The chain is built from TRBV5-1 and TRBJ2-5; 15 bases match TRBD2. From germline, CDR1 is SGHRS and CDR2 YFSETQ. The V gene end was trimmed by 5 bases and the J gene end by 2 bases; junction bases not matched to a gene: 1. The CDR3 spans 15 residues. CDR3 DNA sequence: TGCGCCAGCAGGGGACTAGCGGGGGGTCAAGAGACCCAGTACTTC. Translating gives CASRGLAGGQETQYF.

The chain couples TRBV30 to TRBJ2-1; D remains unclear. Trimming removed 0 bases at V and 5 bases at J, with 8 bases between. Germline V lookup: CDR1 GTSNPN, CDR2 SVGIG (reference sequence). The CDR3 covers 13 residues. The CDR3 protein is CAWSVLRDNEQFF. The CDR3 DNA sequence: TGTGCCTGGAGTGTTCTCCGGGACAATGAGCAGTTCTTC.

The chain is built from TRBV19 and TRBJ1-4; weak D call: TRBD1 (6 bases). V gave up 6 bases and J gave up 4 bases, with 9 bases separating them. The CDR3 loop spans 13 amino acids. From germline, CDR1 is LNHDA and CDR2 SQIVND (reference sequence). The CDR3 loop is CASRQGSNEKLFF. The CDR3 bases are TGTGCCAGTAGACAGGGTAGTAATGAAAAACTGTTTTTT.

This clone was detected only once. The chain couples TRBV7-8 to TRBJ2-3; 8 bases align to TRBD1. J was trimmed by 4 bases and V by 5 bases; bases with no gene match: 2. This CDR3 is built from 13 residues. CDR1 and CDR2 from the germline V gene are SGHVS and FQNEAQ. CDR3 sequence: CASSTDRADTQYF. CDR3 coding DNA: TGTGCCAGCAGCACGGACAGGGCAGATACGCAGTATTTT.

The chain employs TRBV5-1 and TRBJ1-1; 9 bases fit TRBD1. V trimming: 5 bases; J trimming: 6 bases; junction bases outside the gene matches: 11. Germline CDR1 is SGHRS and CDR2 is YFSETQ. The CDR3 is 15 amino acids. CDR3 nucleotide sequence: TGCGCCAGCAGTATTGACCGGACAGGGGAGGCTGAAGCTTTCTTT. Its translation: CASSIDRTGEAEAFF.

This clone has more than one count but fewer than ten. The V and J genes are TRBV7-8 and TRBJ1-4; the D gene is possibly TRBD1 (5 bases). Looked up from germline, CDR1 is SGHVS and CDR2 is FQNEAQ. This CDR3 contains 14 residues. V dropped 5 bases and J dropped 0 bases, with 7 bases sitting between them. The CDR3 region has the DNA TGTGCCAGCAGCCGGGGGGCAACTAATGAAAAACTGTTTTTT. Protein product: CASSRGATNEKLFF.

This rearrangement joins TRBV28 to TRBJ2-3; D is unclear. Trimming cost V 5 bases and J 6 bases, with 12 bases left between them. The CDR3 is 13 amino acids. Germline assignment: CDR1 MDHEN and CDR2 SYDVKM. The CDR3 sequence: CASSPTTEDTQYF. In DNA, the CDR3 is TGTGCCAGCAGTCCCACCACGGAGGATACGCAGTATTTT.

The chain uses TRBV4-2 and TRBJ1-2; D is undetermined. The V and J ends lost 1 base and 7 bases respectively, with 16 bases between them. This CDR3 region has 15 residues. Germline CDR1 is LGHNA and CDR2 is YNFKEQ. The chain's CDR3 is CASSQGAGLVGGYTF. CDR3 sequence (DNA): TGTGCCAGCAGCCAAGGGGCGGGTCTAGTAGGTGGCTACACCTTC.

V and J are TRBV28 and TRBJ2-5; tentative D call: TRBD1 (6 bases). V lost 5 bases and J lost 4, with 8 bases in between. This CDR3 has 12 residues. Per germline, CDR1 MDHEN and CDR2 SYDVKM. The CDR3 region has the DNA TGTGCCAGCAGTACAGGGAGAGAGACCCAGTACTTC. Residues: CASSTGRETQYF.

The chain links TRBV11-2 to TRBJ2-1; TRBD1 might be the D (5 bases). Germline V gene lookup returns CDR1 SGHAT and CDR2 FQNNGV. The CDR3 covers 15 residues. Trimming left V 5 bases short and J 5 bases short, with 16 bases between. The CDR3 here is CASSVLLRGDNEQFF. As DNA, the CDR3 is TGTGCCAGCAGCGTATTACTAAGGGGCGACAATGAGCAGTTCTTC.

This chain joins TRBV7-2 and TRBJ2-7, with 7 bases lining up with TRBD1. The CDR3 extends over 13 amino acids. The trim removed 7 bases at V and 0 bases at J, leaving 3 bases unmatched. The V gene's germline CDR1 is SGHTA and CDR2 FQGNSA. In nucleotides, the CDR3 is TGTGCCAGCACCCGGGACAGCTCCTACGAGCAGTACTTC. Protein sequence: CASTRDSSYEQYF.

Written as DNA, the CDR3 is TGCAGCGTTGCCACTAGCGGGGGCCCAGATACGCAGTATTTT. Protein sequence: CSVATSGGPDTQYF. The V call is TRBV29-1, the J call TRBJ2-3, with 11 bases lining up with TRBD2. Losses at the gene ends were 4 bases for V and 4 bases for J; bases not matched to a gene: 4. Germline lookup yields CDR1 SQVTM and CDR2 ANQGSEA. The CDR3 totals 14 residues.

The V and J genes are TRBV5-1 and TRBJ2-1; no clear D. This CDR3 spans 15 amino acids. Trimming removed 0 bases at V and 0 bases at J, with 7 bases between. CDR1 is SGHRS and CDR2 is YFSETQ in the germline V gene. CDR3 bases: TGCGCCAGCAGCTTGGTGAGGAGCTCCTACAATGAGCAGTTCTTC. This codes for CASSLVRSSYNEQFF. Full variable domain (missing parts from reference TRBV5-1 and TRBJ2-1): KAGVTQTPRYLIKTRGQQVTLSCSPISGHRSVSWYQQTPGQGLQFLFEYFSETQRNKGNFPGRFSGRQFSNSRSEMNVSTLELGDSALYLCASSLVRSSYNEQFFGPGTRLTVL.

This rearrangement joins TRBV19 to TRBJ1-4, with D possibly matching TRBD1 (5 bases). Trimming took off 0 bases at V and 6 bases at J, with 20 bases between the two ends. The CDR3 runs to 18 residues. CDR1 LNHDA and CDR2 SQIVND come from the germline V gene (reference sequence). This CDR3 is CASSIDLSTDRRDEKLFF. The CDR3 region has the DNA TGTGCCAGTAGTATAGATTTATCGACAGACCGTAGGGATGAAAAACTGTTTTTT.

The chain carries TRBV6-1 and TRBJ2-3; possibly TRBD2 for D (5 bases). The CDR3 is made up of 15 amino acids. Trimming took 3 bases from V and 4 from J, leaving 14 bases between them. Germline V gene lookup returns CDR1 MNHNS and CDR2 SASEGT. The DNA of the CDR3 is TGTGCCAGCAGTGATGGGGTAGAGGGTCCAGATACGCAGTATTTT. Translation gives CASSDGVEGPDTQYF.

This chain uses TRBV6-6 with TRBJ1-4; TRBD1 aligns across 9 bases. This CDR3 is built from 15 residues. V lost 5 bases and J lost 7; bases outside the gene matches: 8. Germline loops: CDR1 MNHNY, CDR2 SVGAGI (reference sequence). The CDR3 sequence is CASSRQGTGSEKLFF. Written as DNA, the CDR3 is TGTGCCAGCAGTCGTCAGGGGACAGGGAGTGAAAAACTGTTTTTT.

This clone occurred a few times. V gene TRBV11-1 combines with J gene TRBJ2-5; D remains unclear. CDR1 is SGHAT and CDR2 is FQDESV in the germline V gene (reference sequence). The CDR3 is made up of 13 amino acids. V dropped 5 bases and J dropped 3 bases, with 10 bases sitting between them. Written as DNA, the CDR3 is TGTGCCAGCAGCCTCGGAGCCAAAGAGACCCAGTACTTC. This encodes CASSLGAKETQYF.

This clone was detected a few times. The chain employs TRBV18 and TRBJ2-1; 7 bases are a match to TRBD2. Germline V gene lookup returns CDR1 KGHSH and CDR2 LQKENI. CDR3 length: 12 residues. V was clipped by 6 bases and J by 8 bases; unmatched bases: 4. DNA of the CDR3: TGTGCCAGCTCCCGGACTAGGGATGAGCAGTTCTTC. This sequence encodes CASSRTRDEQFF.

The CDR3 nucleotides are TGTGCCAGCAGCCATCGGGGGGCCGAGACCTACAATGAGCAGTTCTTC. Protein product: CASSHRGAETYNEQFF. The rearrangement links TRBV11-3 to TRBJ2-1, with D perhaps TRBD2 (7 bases). The germline V gene has CDR1 SGHNT and CDR2 YENEEA. V shed 5 bases and J shed 2 bases, with 16 bases lying between them. This CDR3 spans 16 amino acids.

The chain joins TRBV7-9 to TRBJ2-7; TRBD2 agrees at 7 bases. Unmatched junction bases numbered 7, after V lost 5 bases and J lost 0 bases. This CDR3 region has 15 residues. Germline loops: CDR1 SEHNR, CDR2 FQNEAQ (reference sequence). CDR3 sequence: CASSGGSWSSYEQYF. In DNA form, the CDR3 reads TGTGCCAGCAGCGGCGGGAGCTGGAGCTCCTACGAGCAGTACTTC.

The J gene is TRBJ2-3, the V gene TRBV6-1; TRBD2 matches 12 bases. The germline V gene encodes CDR1 MNHNS and CDR2 SASEGT. CDR3 size: 19 residues. J was trimmed by 2 bases and V by 2 bases; bases with no gene match: 11. The CDR3 region is CASSERTLGLAGFTDTQYF. DNA for the CDR3: TGTGCCAGCAGTGAAAGGACACTCGGACTAGCGGGGTTCACAGATACGCAGTATTTT.